Listed below are T cell receptor beta chains from one sample, sequenced in a study of T cells in Graves' hyperthyroidism and ophthalmopathy. TCRdb passed the multiplex PCR reads through MiXCR, listing each CDR3 protein once. The sample records under 250,000 distinct CDR3 sequences, about 25% being singletons. The source material was blood. These receptors came from a woman aged 40 to 55 with Graves' ophthalmopathy. CDR3s include the opening cysteine and the closing phenylalanine or tryptophan. A D gene is named only where the DNA matches it firmly. The size of a clone is reported for some rows only, either as once, few or many, or as a class for expanded clones.

J,size,V,D,DNA,CDR3
TRBJ1-2,NA,TRBV27,TRBD1,TGTGCCACCCGACAGGGGCACTATGGCTACACCTTC,CATRQGHYGYTF
TRBJ2-7,many,TRBV27,NA,TGTGCCAGCATCTCCGGGAACGAGCAGTACTTC,CASISGNEQYF
TRBJ2-5,NA,TRBV29-1,TRBD1,TGCAGCGTTTGGAAGACAGGGGGAGAGACCCAGTACTTC,CSVWKTGGETQYF
TRBJ2-7,many,TRBV29-1,TRBD1,TGCAGCGTCGGACCCAGGACAGGGGCTTCCTACGAGCAGTACTTC,CSVGPRTGASYEQYF
TRBJ1-2,many,TRBV28,TRBD1,TGTGCCAGCAGGAGGGACAGCCACAACTATGGCTACACCTTC,CASRRDSHNYGYTF
TRBJ2-2,many,TRBV19,NA,TGTGCCAGTAGTATTATTGGGGGCGCAAGCACCGGGGAGCTGTTTTTT,CASSIIGGASTGELFF
TRBJ2-7,once,TRBV24-1,NA,TGTGCCACCAGCGACCCACGAACAGGTAGCCACGAGCAGTACTTC,CATSDPRTGSHEQYF
TRBJ2-5,many,TRBV20-1,NA,TGCAGTGCTAGAGATGTTCGGGACTTGGGGGAGACCCAGTACTTC,CSARDVRDLGETQYF
TRBJ1-2,many,TRBV7-8,NA,TGTGCCAGCAGCGAAATCTCAGGGTACTATGGCTACACCTTC,CASSEISGYYGYTF
TRBJ2-7,NA,TRBV27,TRBD1,TGTGCCAGCAGTTTATCCGTAACCCGGGACAGGGCCTACGAGCAGTACTTC,CASSLSVTRDRAYEQYF
TRBJ2-7,NA,TRBV7-6,TRBD1,TGTGCCAACAGCTTAAACAGGGGTTACGAGCAGTACTTC,CANSLNRGYEQYF
TRBJ1-5,once,TRBV19,TRBD1,TGTGCCAGTAGTATACGTCGGACAGGGAGCAATCAGCCCCAGCATTTT,CASSIRRTGSNQPQHF
TRBJ2-2,many,TRBV14,NA,TGTGCCAGCAGCCGCAGACAGGCTCGAGTCCCCTTGGACGGGGAGCTGTTTTTT,CASSRRQARVPLDGELFF
TRBJ2-1,many,TRBV28,TRBD1,TGTGCCAGCAGTTTTGGGACAGACTACAATGAGCAGTTCTTC,CASSFGTDYNEQFF
TRBJ1-1,many,TRBV6-5,TRBD1,TGTGCCAGCAGCCACAGGGGTGTAGCTTTCTTT,CASSHRGVAFF
TRBJ2-7,NA,TRBV6-1,NA,TGTGCCAGCAAATTCGACGGGCGGACCTACGAGCAGTACTTC,CASKFDGRTYEQYF
TRBJ2-5,NA,TRBV6-1,TRBD1,TGTGCCAGCAGGCGGGACAGGGGGTCCCAAGAGACCCAGTACTTC,CASRRDRGSQETQYF
TRBJ2-5,NA,TRBV7-6,TRBD2,TGTGCCAGCAGCTTAGCGGTACTAGCGGGGCAAGAGACCCAGTACTTC,CASSLAVLAGQETQYF
TRBJ2-7,many,TRBV28,NA,TGTGCCAGCAGTTTTAACGTAGAGCAGTACTTC,CASSFNVEQYF
TRBJ2-7,many,TRBV28,TRBD2,TGTGCCAGCAGTTTAGGGGGACTAGGATACGAGCAGTACTTC,CASSLGGLGYEQYF